This T cell receptor beta chain was captured in a study of blood T cell repertoires in COVID-19 (TCRdb year 2020). Looking at the study overall: The collaborator samples originated in the United States, Italy and Spain and spanned the acute and convalescent phases of COVID-19. Sample metadata almost always included a de-identified subject ID, COVID-19 status, age in years and sex. The repertoires were released in a freely available public database meant as a resource for research on the immune response to SARS-CoV-2. Where available, HLA class I and class II types were obtained from metadata supplied by the sample provider rather than from assay-based typing. Samples were obtained from the ongoing ImmuneRACE study (first 160 participants) and from about 1,300 subjects provided by 6 global collaborators. The prospective study material was composed of cDNA or gDNA derived from T cells, B-cell-depleted T cells, or PBMCs. The dataset comprised deeply sampled blood TCRbeta repertoires from subjects exposed to, actively infected with, or recovered from COVID-19.

The research as a whole found: How much clinical and demographic metadata was included differed by source and by participant, and the metadata was provided uncurated.

Participants in the prospective study were enrolled through a virtual design, were aged roughly 18 to 100 years, and lived in roughly 24 United States geographic areas. Cohort assignment in the prospective study relied on participant-reported clinical history from a screening survey and a study questionnaire. Recovered participants in ImmuneRACE Cohort 3 were defined as having two consecutive negative NP/OP PCR tests, clearance from a healthcare professional, or resolution of symptoms. Each participant in the prospective study had whole blood, serum and a nasopharyngeal or oropharyngeal swab collected by mobile phlebotomists. Prospective study participants could optionally give additional blood draws and questionnaires over an approximately two-month period. Blood samples from the prospective study were shipped frozen or at room temperature prior to DNA extraction. From a lookup of the germline V gene (reference sequence), CDR1 and CDR2 are MNHEY and SMNVEV. The CDR3 goes from the cysteine to the phenylalanine over 19 residues. Left in the record is the CDR3 DNA by itself, 57 bases read in frame from the first base. V is cut back by 2 bases and J by 2 bases, with 13 bases in the junction unmatched.

The immunoSEQ Assay, a bias-controlled multiplex PCR, was used to amplify TCRbeta CDR3 regions from genomic DNA. Per the source publication's procedure: The number of nucleated cells in each sample was estimated from the amplification of reference gene primers within the assay. To quantify the absolute abundance of each unique TCRbeta CDR3 rearrangement, sequence reads were collapsed and filtered. For each sample, productive Simpson clonality was calculated as the square root of Simpson's diversity index over productive rearrangements. Entries here come from immuneACCESS through TCRdb and include only in-frame sequences with V and J called. Some clones fail to appear in such tables; in the studies checked, an unresolved V gene covers under half of the shortfall, and the cause of the remainder is unknown. That table is the source of V, J and clone size, and D and trimming were worked out from the DNA. Here the sample has approximately 350,000 clones; about 88% occur a single time. Of the sample, 2.5% to 3% is held by the ten largest clones.

For this clone: Its antigen target is currently unknown. No base quality values were provided; no much bigger clone lies one nucleotide off.

The rearrangement joined TRBV27 to TRBJ2-1; 9 bases in the junction line up with TRBD2. This clonotype was sampled from a woman aged 25 to 39 who had recovered from COVID-19. Sequencing used PBMCs or T cells enriched from blood (not recorded which). The CDR3 protein is CASSLAGGTWGLTYNEQFF. The nucleotide sequence is given as TGTGCCAGCAGTTTAGCGGGAGGGACTTGGGGACTCACCTACAATGAGCAGTTCTTC.